The following is a T cell receptor beta chain sequence with its context. What it recognizes is unknown. This record belongs to a study of beta chain features in type 1 diabetes. Regarding the study as a whole: For type 1 diabetes patients, VDJ junctions showed fewer insertions and more deletions. Patients' naive, central memory and Treg TCRB repertoires seemed closer to one another than those of healthy donors.

The V end was cut by 1 base, the J end by 9 bases, with 10 bases between. Germline assignment: CDR1 SGHAT and CDR2 FQNNGV. CDR3 size: 13 residues. Sorting that relied on CD45RO/CCR7/CD25/CD127/CD95/CD27 yielded CD4+ naive, central memory, regulatory and stem cell-like memory cells. Reverse transcription of all isolated RNA meant that expressed TCRB transcripts were sequenced. TCRdb keeps only in-frame clones here, not all; method: immunoSEQ multiplex PCR. The sample has about 200,000 clones, 11% seen once. Sequencing used central memory CD4+ T cells from blood. The rearrangement joins TRBV11-2 to TRBJ2-1; D unresolved. The clonotype originates from a young man in good health. This CDR3 is CASSLVTNGEQFF. The CDR3 DNA reads as TGTGCCAGCAGCTTAGTCACTAACGGTGAGCAGTTCTTC.